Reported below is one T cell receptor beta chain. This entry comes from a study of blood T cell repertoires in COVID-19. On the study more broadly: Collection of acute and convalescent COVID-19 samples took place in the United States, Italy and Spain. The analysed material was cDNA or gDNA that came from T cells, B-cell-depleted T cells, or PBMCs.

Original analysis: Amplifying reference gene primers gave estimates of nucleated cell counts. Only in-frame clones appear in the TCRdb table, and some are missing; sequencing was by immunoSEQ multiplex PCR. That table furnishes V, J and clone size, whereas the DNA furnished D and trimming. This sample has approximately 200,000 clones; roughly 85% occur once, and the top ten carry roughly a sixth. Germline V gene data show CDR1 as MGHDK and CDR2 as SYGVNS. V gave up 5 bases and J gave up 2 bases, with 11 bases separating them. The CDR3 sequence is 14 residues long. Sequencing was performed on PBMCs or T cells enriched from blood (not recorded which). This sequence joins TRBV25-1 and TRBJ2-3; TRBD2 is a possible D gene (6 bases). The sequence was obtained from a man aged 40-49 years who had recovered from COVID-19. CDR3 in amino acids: CASSPRRDTDTQYF. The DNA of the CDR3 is TGTGCCAGCAGTCCCCGGCGGGACACAGATACGCAGTATTTT.